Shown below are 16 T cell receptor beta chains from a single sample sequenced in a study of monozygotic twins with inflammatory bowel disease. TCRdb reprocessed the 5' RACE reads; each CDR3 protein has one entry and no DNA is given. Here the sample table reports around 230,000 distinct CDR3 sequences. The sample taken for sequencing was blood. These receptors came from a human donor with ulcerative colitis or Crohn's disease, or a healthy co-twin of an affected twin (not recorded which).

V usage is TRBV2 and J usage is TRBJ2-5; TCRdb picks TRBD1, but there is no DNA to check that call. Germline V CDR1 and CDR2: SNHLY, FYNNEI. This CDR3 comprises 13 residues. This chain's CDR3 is CASSGPQRETQYF.

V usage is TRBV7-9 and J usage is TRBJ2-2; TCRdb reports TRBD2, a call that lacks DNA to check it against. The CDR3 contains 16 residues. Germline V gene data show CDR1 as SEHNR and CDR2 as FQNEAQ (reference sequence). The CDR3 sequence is CASTPLVGVPTGELFF.

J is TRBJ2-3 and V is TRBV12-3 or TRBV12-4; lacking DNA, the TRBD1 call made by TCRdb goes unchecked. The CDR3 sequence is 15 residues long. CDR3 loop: CASSEPGGGTDTQYF.

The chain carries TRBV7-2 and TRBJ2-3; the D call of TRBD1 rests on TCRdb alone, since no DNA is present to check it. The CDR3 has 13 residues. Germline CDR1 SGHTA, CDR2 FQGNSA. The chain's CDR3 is CASSHKEGNTQYF.

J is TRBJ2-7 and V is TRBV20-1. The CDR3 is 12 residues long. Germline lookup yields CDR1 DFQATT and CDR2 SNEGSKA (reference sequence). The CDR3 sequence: CSAPGISYEQYF.

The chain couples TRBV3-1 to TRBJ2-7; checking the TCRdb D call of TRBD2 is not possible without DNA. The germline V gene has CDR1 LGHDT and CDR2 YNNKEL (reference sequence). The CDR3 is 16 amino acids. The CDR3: CASSPPSGGSFREQYF.

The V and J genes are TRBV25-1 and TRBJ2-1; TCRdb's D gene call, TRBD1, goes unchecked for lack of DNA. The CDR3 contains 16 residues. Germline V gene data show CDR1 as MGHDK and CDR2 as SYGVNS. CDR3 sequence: CASSDHLGQGYNEQFF.

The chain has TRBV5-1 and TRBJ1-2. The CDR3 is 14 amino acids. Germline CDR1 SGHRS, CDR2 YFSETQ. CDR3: CASSLEQPNYGYTF.

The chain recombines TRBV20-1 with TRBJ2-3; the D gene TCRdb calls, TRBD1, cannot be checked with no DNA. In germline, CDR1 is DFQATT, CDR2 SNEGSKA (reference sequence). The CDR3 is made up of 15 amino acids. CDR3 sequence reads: CSAPLGGRGTDTQYF.

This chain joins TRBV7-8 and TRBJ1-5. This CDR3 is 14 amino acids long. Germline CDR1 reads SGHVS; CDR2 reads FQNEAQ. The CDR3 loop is CASSLATQDQPQHF. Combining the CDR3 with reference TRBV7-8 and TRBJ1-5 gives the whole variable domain GAGVSQSPRYKVAKRGQDVALRCDPISGHVSLFWYQQALGQGPEFLTYFQNEAQLDKSGLPSDRFFAERPEGSVSTLKIQRTQQEDSAVYLCASSLATQDQPQHFGDGTRLSIL.

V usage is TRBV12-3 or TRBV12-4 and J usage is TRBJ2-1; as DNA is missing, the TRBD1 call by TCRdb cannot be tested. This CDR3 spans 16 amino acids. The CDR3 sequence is CASSDHNKVGVDEQFF.

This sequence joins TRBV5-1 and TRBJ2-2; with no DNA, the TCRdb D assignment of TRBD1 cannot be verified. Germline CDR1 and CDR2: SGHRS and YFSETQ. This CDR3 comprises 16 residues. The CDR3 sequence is CASSSGDRGNTGELFF.

This CDR3 is CASSDRKNTEAFF. The chain joins TRBV2 to TRBJ1-1. The CDR3 spans 13 residues. The germline V gene encodes CDR1 SNHLY and CDR2 FYNNEI.

The CDR3 spells CASSPQRGGSTDTQYF. The gene calls are TRBV7-8 and TRBJ2-3; TCRdb designates TRBD1, a call that cannot be tested without DNA. Germline V gives CDR1 SGHVS, CDR2 FQNEAQ. CDR3 size: 16 residues.

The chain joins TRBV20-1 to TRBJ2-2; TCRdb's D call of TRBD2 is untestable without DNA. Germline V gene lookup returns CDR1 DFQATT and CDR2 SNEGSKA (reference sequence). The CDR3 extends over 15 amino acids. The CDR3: CSARAAGGPTGELFF.

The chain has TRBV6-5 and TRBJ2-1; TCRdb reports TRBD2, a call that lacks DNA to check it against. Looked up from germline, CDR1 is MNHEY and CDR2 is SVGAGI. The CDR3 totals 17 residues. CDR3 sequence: CASSSPRGGPRNNEQFF.